The 17 T cell receptor beta chains below were found in one sample sequenced in a study of blood T cell repertoires in COVID-19. Profiling relied on immunoSEQ multiplex PCR, and the TCRdb table lists in-frame clones only, not all of them. The data show roughly 180,000 clones, with 81% seen just once and over 9.5% held by the top ten. The sequencing input was peripheral blood. The receptors here all came from an elderly woman with COVID-19, enrolled during active disease.

The gene calls are TRBV24-1 and TRBJ2-3; 9 nucleotides align to TRBD2. V dropped 4 bases and J dropped 4; count of bases not matched to a gene: 8. The CDR3 length is 16 residues. Germline V gene sequence: CDR1 KGHDR, CDR2 SFDVKD. As DNA, the CDR3 is TGTGCCACCAGTGAAATAGCGGGAGACCGGCCAGATACGCAGTATTTT. Translation gives CATSEIAGDRPDTQYF.

This clone was picked up one time. The chain joins TRBV4-3 to TRBJ1-1; TRBD1 agrees at 9 bases. J gave up 2 bases and V 4 bases, and 5 bases lay outside the gene matches. Germline V gene lookup returns CDR1 LGHNA and CDR2 YSLEER. This CDR3 comprises 15 residues. The CDR3 sequence is CASSPGQGTNTEAFF. The DNA of the CDR3 is TGCGCCAGCAGCCCAGGACAGGGGACCAACACTGAAGCTTTCTTT.

The genes are TRBV5-4 and TRBJ2-2; possibly TRBD1 for D (5 bases). V was pared by 7 bases and J by 5 bases, with 24 bases between. This CDR3 spans 17 amino acids. The germline V gene has CDR1 SGHNT and CDR2 YYREEE (reference sequence). Here the CDR3 DNA reads TGTGCCAGCGAAACAGAAACAGGCCCCCTGGGGACCGGGGAGCTGTTTTTT. Its translation is CASETETGPLGTGELFF. Filled out from reference TRBV5-4 and TRBJ2-2, the complete variable domain reads ETGVTQSPTHLIKTRGQQVTLRCSSQSGHNTVSWYQQALGQGPQFIFQYYREEENGRGNFPPRFSGLQFPNYSSELNVNALELDDSALYLCASETETGPLGTGELFFGEGSRLTVL.

This clone appeared a single time. The J gene is TRBJ2-5, the V gene TRBV3-1 (or the pseudogene TRBV3-2); TRBD1 matches 7 bases. This CDR3 is 15 amino acids long. The V and J ends lost 4 bases and 5 bases, in that order; junction bases with no gene match: 10. Germline V gives CDR1 LGHDT, CDR2 YNNKEL (reference sequence). CDR3 DNA: TGTGCCAGCAGCCTGGACCCAGGGGGACGGGAGACCCAGTACTTC. It is translated as CASSLDPGGRETQYF.

The rearrangement joins TRBV2 to TRBJ2-2, with a possible D match to TRBD2 (6 bases). Germline V gives CDR1 SNHLY, CDR2 FYNNEI. This CDR3 contains 14 residues. V was cut by 8 bases and J by 2 bases, with 12 bases left in between. CDR3: CASQGGINTGELFF. The CDR3 DNA follows: TGTGCCAGCCAAGGCGGGATAAACACCGGGGAGCTGTTTTTT.

The chain couples TRBV5-8 to TRBJ2-5; 8 positions agree with TRBD1. Germline V lookup: CDR1 SGHTS, CDR2 YDEGEE. CDR3 length: 14 residues. The V gene end was trimmed by 4 bases and the J gene end by 5 bases; junction bases not matched to a gene: 7. CDR3 protein: CASSPSGGFETQYF. As DNA, the CDR3 is TGTGCCAGCAGCCCATCAGGGGGCTTCGAGACCCAGTACTTC.

The chain links TRBV6-5 to TRBJ1-3; D unresolved. V gave up 8 bases and J gave up 0 bases, with 11 bases separating them. Germline CDR1 MNHEY, CDR2 SVGAGI. The CDR3 contains 14 residues. CDR3 loop: CASRVPGSGNTIYF. The CDR3 DNA is TGTGCCAGCCGGGTTCCCGGCTCTGGAAACACCATATATTTT.

V is TRBV7-9 and J is TRBJ1-6; 7 bases align to TRBD1. The CDR3 loop spans 17 amino acids. Trimming at V came to 1 base and at J to 10 bases, leaving 13 bases not matched to a gene. Germline V CDR1 and CDR2: SEHNR, FQNEAQ (reference sequence). The CDR3 is CASSLVTTGVGRSPLHF. The CDR3 nucleotides are TGTGCCAGCAGCTTAGTGACAACAGGGGTTGGACGCTCACCCCTCCACTTT.

The chain has TRBV5-6 and TRBJ2-3; 10 nucleotides line up with TRBD1. CDR3 size: 15 residues. Per germline, CDR1 SGHDT and CDR2 YYEEEE. Unmatched junction bases numbered 2, after V lost 3 bases and J lost 1 base. Here the CDR3 DNA reads TGTGCCAGCAGCTGGGGGACAGGGGGCACAGATACGCAGTATTTT. It translates to CASSWGTGGTDTQYF.

V usage is TRBV24-1 and J usage is TRBJ2-2; 10 bases are a match to TRBD1. The germline V gene has CDR1 KGHDR and CDR2 SFDVKD. There are 16 residues in the CDR3. Trimming removed 3 bases from V and 6 bases from J; junction bases left unmatched: 6. The CDR3 DNA reads as TGTGCCACCAGTGATACGAGACAGGGGGCATCCGGGGAGCTGTTTTTT. Its protein is CATSDTRQGASGELFF.

The rearrangement joins TRBV7-2 to TRBJ1-6; 10 bases agree with TRBD1. Trimming at V came to 5 bases and at J to 3 bases, leaving 4 bases not matched to a gene. The CDR3 runs 16 residues. Per the germline V gene, CDR1 is SGHTA and CDR2 is FQGNSA. In DNA, the CDR3 is TGTGCCAGCAGCCCAGGGACAGGGGTCTATAATTCACCCCTCCACTTT. Its protein product is CASSPGTGVYNSPLHF.

The rearrangement links TRBV24-1 to TRBJ2-2; D remains unclear. Trimming took 4 bases from V and 4 from J, leaving 15 bases between them. The CDR3 has 16 residues. Germline V gene sequence: CDR1 KGHDR, CDR2 SFDVKD. CDR3 loop: CATSEQQIFGTGELFF. The CDR3 bases are TGTGCCACCAGTGAACAACAGATCTTTGGCACCGGGGAGCTGTTTTTT.

Turning to this clone: The junction shows a germline mismatch at one end, possibly a read error. The genes are TRBV2 and TRBJ2-7, with 9 bases fitting TRBD1. The germline CDR1 and CDR2 sequences are SNHLY and FYNNEI. The length of the CDR3 is 13 residues. The CDR3 protein is CASSAVPGQGPNF. CDR3 coding DNA: TGTGCCAGCAGTGCCGTCCCGGGACAGGGACCCAACTTC.

CDR3 sequence (DNA): TGTGCCAGCAGACCCCGGACAGGAAGCAATCAGCCCCAGCATTTT. It yields the protein CASRPRTGSNQPQHF. The chain has TRBV5-8 and TRBJ1-5; TRBD1 aligns across 7 bases. The CDR3 sequence is 15 residues long. The germline V gene has CDR1 SGHTS and CDR2 YDEGEE. Trimming at V came to 5 bases and at J to 1 base, leaving 6 bases not matched to a gene.

The rearrangement uses TRBV7-9 and TRBJ2-7; maybe TRBD1 (6 bases). The CDR3 sequence is 13 residues long. Trimming removed 5 bases from V and 5 bases from J, with 13 bases in between. CDR1 and CDR2 (germline): SEHNR, FQNEAQ (reference sequence). This CDR3 reads CASSTQTGDEQYF. In DNA, the CDR3 is TGTGCCAGCAGCACACAGACAGGCGACGAGCAGTACTTC.

This clone was seen just once. The J gene is TRBJ2-5, the V gene TRBV5-8; TRBD1 matches at 9 bases. CDR1 SGHTS and CDR2 YDEGEE come from the germline V gene. V dropped 3 bases and J dropped 3; count of bases not matched to a gene: 3. The CDR3 spans 14 residues. Here the CDR3 reads CASSWRDREETQYF. DNA for the CDR3: TGTGCCAGCAGCTGGAGGGACAGGGAAGAGACCCAGTACTTC. Variable domain in full (rest from reference TRBV5-8 and TRBJ2-5): EAGVTQSPTHLIKTRGQQATLRCSPISGHTSVYWYQQALGLGLQFLLWYDEGEERNRGNFPPRFSGRQFPNYSSELNVNALELEDSALYLCASSWRDREETQYFGPGTRLLVL.

With respect to this clone: The junction shows a germline mismatch at one end, possibly a read error. The CDR3: CASSVRSGGGAF. DNA of the CDR3: TGTGCCAGTAGTGTAAGAAGCGGGGGTGGCGCCTTC. This chain joins TRBV19 and TRBJ1-2; maybe TRBD1 (5 bases). CDR3 length equals 12 residues. The germline CDR1 and CDR2 sequences are LNHDA and SQIVND (reference sequence). The whole variable domain, remainder taken from reference TRBV19 and TRBJ1-2, is DGGITQSPKYLFRKEGQNVTLSCEQNLNHDAMYWYRQDPGQGLRLIYYSQIVNDFQKGDIAEGYSVSREKKESFPLTVTSAQKNPTAFYLCASSVRSGGGAFGSGTRLTVV.